A selection of T cell receptor beta chains follows, all from one sample in a study of cytomegalovirus exposure and HLA in healthy donors. The method was immunoSEQ multiplex PCR; TCRdb's version includes in-frame clones alone and lacks a portion of them. Of a few hundred thousand clones in the sample, approximately 78% are singletons; the top ten hold 2.5% to 3%. Material for sequencing was PBMCs. Every receptor here comes from a man in his thirties or forties in good health and CMV-seronegative. CDR3s include the opening cysteine and the closing phenylalanine or tryptophan. Fields, in order: J gene, V gene, clone size, D gene, CDR3 length, CDR3 DNA, CDR3 protein. A D gene is named only where the DNA matches it firmly. The size field is filled for only some rows; it gives once, few, many or a size class.

TRBJ1-1	TRBV27	.	.	15	TGTGCCAGCTCCCCCCGAGGACAGACGAACACTGAAGCTTTCTTT	CASSPRGQTNTEAFF
TRBJ1-1	TRBV6-4	.	.	13	TGTGCCAGCAGTGTTCAGGAGAACACTGAAGCTTTCTTT	CASSVQENTEAFF
TRBJ1-2	TRBV9	.	.	16	TGTGCCAGCAGCGTAGAGGGGTCAGGGAGGTCCTATGGCTACACCTTC	CASSVEGSGRSYGYTF
TRBJ1-3	TRBV18	.	.	16	TGTGCCAGCTCACCAGCACCTCCCGGCTCTGGAAACACCATATATTTT	CASSPAPPGSGNTIYF
TRBJ1-2	TRBV5-8	.	.	12	TGTGCCAGCAGCTTTGGAGGGAGTGGCTACACCTTC	CASSFGGSGYTF
TRBJ1-3	TRBV15	.	.	13	TGTGCCACCAGGTCACACTCTGGAAACACCATATATTTT	CATRSHSGNTIYF
TRBJ2-4	TRBV10-3	.	TRBD2	15	TGTGCCATCAGTCGGGCTAGCGGGGGGGCGGACATTCAGTACTTC	CAISRASGGADIQYF
TRBJ2-7	TRBV4-1	.	.	15	TGCGCCAGCAGCCAACCGAAAGGAGGGGCTGGAGAGCAGTACTTC	CASSQPKGGAGEQYF
TRBJ2-3	TRBV9	few	.	15	TGTGCCAGCAGCGTTTTTAGGGGCCCGGGAGATACGCAGTATTTT	CASSVFRGPGDTQYF
TRBJ1-6	TRBV5-6	.	TRBD1	15	TGTGCCAGCAGCTTCGGACAGGGTAGTAATTCACCCCTCCACTTT	CASSFGQGSNSPLHF
TRBJ2-7	TRBV13	.	TRBD1	14	TGTGCCAGCAGCTCCAGACAGGGAACCTACGAGCAGTACTTC	CASSSRQGTYEQYF
TRBJ2-5	TRBV6-5	.	TRBD2	15	TGTGCCAGCAGCAGACTAGCGGGGGTGGGGGAGACCCAGTACTTC	CASSRLAGVGETQYF
TRBJ2-5	TRBV19	few	.	13	TGTGCCAGTAGTATCGCGTCGGGGGAGACCCAGTACTTC	CASSIASGETQYF
TRBJ1-2	TRBV18	few	.	16	TGTGCCAGCTCACCGCAAACAGGGCCTACACTCTATGGCTACACCTTC	CASSPQTGPTLYGYTF
TRBJ2-7	TRBV7-9	.	TRBD1	14	TGTGCCAGCAGCTTGAGGGGGCGCTTGTACGAGCAGTACTTC	CASSLRGRLYEQYF
TRBJ1-4	TRBV10-3	.	TRBD1	14	TGTGCCATCGCAGGGGGACAGACTAATGAAAAACTGTTTTTT	CAIAGGQTNEKLFF
TRBJ1-5	TRBV28	.	TRBD1	14	TGTGCCAGCAGTTTATTGACAGGGGGTCAGCCCCAGCATTTT	CASSLLTGGQPQHF
TRBJ1-4	TRBV6-5	once	.	14	TGTGCCAGCAGTTACAGGAGGGAATATGAAAAACTGTTTTTT	CASSYRREYEKLFF
TRBJ1-1	TRBV15	.	TRBD1	17	TGTGCCACCAGCAGAGATCCGGCAGGGGGCGAGGGCACTGAAGCTTTCTTT	CATSRDPAGGEGTEAFF
TRBJ2-5	TRBV7-7	.	.	16	TGTGCTAGCAGCTCCCGGGCCCATAGGGGCCAAGAGACCCAGTACTTC	CASSSRAHRGQETQYF
TRBJ1-1	TRBV9	few	.	15	TGTGCCAGCAGCGTAGGGTCGGGGTATACGACTGAAGCTTTCTTT	CASSVGSGYTTEAFF
TRBJ2-7	TRBV10-2	.	.	14	TGCGCCAGCAGTGAACTAGTCAATCCCCACGAGCAGTACTTC	CASSELVNPHEQYF
TRBJ1-1	TRBV28	.	TRBD1	14	TGTGCCAGCAGTTTGTACAGGGGGTCCGCTGAAGCTTTCTTT	CASSLYRGSAEAFF
TRBJ1-2	TRBV23-1	once	.	13	TGCGCCAGCGGGCGAATAGGTTCCTATGGCTACACCTTC	CASGRIGSYGYTF
TRBJ2-3	TRBV4-3	.	.	15	TGCGCCAGCAGCCGAACGTCAGGGTGGGCAGATACGCAGTATTTT	CASSRTSGWADTQYF
TRBJ1-2	TRBV5-5	.	TRBD1	15	TGTGCCAGCAGCCTTGGGACAGGGGGACACTATGGCTACACCTTC	CASSLGTGGHYGYTF
TRBJ2-7	TRBV5-4	.	TRBD2	14	TGTGCCAGCAGCTTTGACCTAGCGGGGTACGAGCAGTACTTC	CASSFDLAGYEQYF
TRBJ2-1	TRBV28	.	.	16	TGTGCCAGCAGTTACCTATACAGGGTATCCTACAATGAGCAGTTCTTC	CASSYLYRVSYNEQFF